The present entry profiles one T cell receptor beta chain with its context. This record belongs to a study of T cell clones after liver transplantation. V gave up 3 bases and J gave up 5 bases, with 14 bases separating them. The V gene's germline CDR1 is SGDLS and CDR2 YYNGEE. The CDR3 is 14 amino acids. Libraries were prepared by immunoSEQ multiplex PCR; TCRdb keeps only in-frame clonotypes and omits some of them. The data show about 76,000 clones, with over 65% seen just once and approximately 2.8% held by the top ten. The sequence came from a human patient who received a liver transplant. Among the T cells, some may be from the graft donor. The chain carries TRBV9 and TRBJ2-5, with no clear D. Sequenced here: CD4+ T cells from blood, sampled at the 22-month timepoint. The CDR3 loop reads CASSAGASGETQYF. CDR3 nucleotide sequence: TGTGCCAGCAGCGCAGGAGCTTCCGGGGAGACCCAGTACTTC.